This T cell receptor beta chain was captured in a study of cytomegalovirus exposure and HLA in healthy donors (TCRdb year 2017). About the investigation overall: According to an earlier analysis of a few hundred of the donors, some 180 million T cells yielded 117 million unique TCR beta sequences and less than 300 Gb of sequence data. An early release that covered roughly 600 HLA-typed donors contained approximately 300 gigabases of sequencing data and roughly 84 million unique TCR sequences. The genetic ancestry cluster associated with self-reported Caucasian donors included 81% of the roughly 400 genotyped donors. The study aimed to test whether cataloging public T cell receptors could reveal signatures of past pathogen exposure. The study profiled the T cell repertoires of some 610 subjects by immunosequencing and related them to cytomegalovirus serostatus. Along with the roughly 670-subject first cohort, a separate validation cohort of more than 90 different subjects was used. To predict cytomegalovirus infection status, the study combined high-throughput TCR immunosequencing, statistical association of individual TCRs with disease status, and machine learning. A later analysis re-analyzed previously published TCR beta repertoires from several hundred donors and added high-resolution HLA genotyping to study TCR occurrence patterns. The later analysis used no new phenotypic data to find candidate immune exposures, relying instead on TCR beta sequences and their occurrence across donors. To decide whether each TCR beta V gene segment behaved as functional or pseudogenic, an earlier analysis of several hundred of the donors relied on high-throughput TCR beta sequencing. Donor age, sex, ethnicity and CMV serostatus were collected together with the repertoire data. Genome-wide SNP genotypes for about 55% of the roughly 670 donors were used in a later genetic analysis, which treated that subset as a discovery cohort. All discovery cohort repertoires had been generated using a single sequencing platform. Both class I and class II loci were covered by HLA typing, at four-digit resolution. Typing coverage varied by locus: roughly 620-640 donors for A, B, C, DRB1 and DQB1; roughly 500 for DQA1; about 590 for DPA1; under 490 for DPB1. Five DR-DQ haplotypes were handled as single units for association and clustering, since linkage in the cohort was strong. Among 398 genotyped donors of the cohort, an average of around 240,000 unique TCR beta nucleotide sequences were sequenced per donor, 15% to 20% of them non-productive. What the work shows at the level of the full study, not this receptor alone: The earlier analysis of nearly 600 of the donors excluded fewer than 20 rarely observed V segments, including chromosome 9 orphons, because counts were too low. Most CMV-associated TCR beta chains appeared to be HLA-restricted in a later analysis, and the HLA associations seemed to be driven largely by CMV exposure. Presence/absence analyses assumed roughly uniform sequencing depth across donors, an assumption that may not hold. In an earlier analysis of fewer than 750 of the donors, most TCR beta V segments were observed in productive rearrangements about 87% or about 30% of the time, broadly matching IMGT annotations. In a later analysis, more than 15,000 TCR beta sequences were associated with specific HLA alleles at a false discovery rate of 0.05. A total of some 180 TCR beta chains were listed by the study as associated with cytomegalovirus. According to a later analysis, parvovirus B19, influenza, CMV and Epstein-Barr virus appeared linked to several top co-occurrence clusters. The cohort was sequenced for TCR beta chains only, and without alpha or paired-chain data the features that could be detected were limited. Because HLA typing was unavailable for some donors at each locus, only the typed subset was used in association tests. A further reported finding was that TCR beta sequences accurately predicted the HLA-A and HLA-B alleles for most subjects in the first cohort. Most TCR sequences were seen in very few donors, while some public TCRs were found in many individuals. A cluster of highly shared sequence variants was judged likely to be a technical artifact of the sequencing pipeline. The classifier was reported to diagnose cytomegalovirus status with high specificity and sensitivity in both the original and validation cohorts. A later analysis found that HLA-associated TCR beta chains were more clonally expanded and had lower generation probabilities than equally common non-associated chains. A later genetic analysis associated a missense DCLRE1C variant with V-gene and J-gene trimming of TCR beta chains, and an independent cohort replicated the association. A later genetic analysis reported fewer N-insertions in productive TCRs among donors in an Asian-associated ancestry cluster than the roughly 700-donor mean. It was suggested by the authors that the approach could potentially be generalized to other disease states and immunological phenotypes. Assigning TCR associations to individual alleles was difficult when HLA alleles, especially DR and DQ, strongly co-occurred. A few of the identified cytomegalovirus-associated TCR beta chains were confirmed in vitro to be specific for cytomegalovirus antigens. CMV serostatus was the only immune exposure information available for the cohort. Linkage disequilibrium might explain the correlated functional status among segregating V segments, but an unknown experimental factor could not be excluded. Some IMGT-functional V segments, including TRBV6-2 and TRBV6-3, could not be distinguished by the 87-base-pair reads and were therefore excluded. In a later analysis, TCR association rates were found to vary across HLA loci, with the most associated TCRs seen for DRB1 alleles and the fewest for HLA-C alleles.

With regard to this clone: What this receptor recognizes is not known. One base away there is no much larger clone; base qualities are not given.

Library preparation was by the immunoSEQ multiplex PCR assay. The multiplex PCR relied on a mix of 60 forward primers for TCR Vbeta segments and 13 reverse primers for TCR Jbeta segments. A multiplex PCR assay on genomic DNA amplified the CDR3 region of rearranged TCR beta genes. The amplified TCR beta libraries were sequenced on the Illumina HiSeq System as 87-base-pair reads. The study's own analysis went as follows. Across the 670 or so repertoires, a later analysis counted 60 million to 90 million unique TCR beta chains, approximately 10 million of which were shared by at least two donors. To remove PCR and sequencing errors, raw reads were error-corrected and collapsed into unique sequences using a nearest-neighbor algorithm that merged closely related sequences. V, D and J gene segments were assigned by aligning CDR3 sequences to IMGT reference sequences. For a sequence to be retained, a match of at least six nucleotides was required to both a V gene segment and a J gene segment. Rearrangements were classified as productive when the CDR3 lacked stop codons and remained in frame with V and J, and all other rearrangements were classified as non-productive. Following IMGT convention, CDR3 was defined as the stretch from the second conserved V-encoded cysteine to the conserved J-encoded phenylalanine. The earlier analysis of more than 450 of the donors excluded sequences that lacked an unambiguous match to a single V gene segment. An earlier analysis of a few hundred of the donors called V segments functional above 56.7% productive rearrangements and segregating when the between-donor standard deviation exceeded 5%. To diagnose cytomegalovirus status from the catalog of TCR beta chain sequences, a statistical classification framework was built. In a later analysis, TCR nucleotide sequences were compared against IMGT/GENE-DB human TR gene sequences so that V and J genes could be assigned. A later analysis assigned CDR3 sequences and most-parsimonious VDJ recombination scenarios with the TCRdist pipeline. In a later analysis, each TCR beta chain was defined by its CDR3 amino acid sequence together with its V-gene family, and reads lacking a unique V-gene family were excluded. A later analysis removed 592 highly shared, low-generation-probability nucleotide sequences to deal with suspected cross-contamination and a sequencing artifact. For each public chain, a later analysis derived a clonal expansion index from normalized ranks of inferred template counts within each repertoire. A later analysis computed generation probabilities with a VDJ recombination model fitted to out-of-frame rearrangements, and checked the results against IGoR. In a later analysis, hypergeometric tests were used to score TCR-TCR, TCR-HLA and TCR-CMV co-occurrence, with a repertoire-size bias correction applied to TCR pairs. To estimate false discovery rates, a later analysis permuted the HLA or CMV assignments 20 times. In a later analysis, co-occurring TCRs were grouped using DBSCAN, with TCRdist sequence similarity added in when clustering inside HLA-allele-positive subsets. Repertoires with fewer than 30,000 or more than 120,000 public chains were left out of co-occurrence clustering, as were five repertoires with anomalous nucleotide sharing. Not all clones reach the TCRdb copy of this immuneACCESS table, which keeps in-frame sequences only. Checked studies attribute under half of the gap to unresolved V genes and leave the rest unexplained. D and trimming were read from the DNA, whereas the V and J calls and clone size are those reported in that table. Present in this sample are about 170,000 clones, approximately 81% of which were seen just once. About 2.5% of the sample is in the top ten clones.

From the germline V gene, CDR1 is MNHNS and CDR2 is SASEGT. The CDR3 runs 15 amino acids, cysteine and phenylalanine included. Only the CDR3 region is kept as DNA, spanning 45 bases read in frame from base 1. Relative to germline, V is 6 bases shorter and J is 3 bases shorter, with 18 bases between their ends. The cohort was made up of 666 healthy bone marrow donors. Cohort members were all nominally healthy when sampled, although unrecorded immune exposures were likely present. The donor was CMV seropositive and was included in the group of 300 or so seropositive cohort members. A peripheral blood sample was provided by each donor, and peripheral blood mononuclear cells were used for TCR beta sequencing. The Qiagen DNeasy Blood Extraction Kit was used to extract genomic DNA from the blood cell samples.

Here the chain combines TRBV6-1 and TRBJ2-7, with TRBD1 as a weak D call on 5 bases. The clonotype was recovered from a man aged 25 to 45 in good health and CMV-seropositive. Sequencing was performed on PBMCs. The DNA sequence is TGTGCCAGCAGCCGTGACAGTTTATTGATCTACGAGCAGTACTTC. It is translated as CASSRDSLLIYEQYF.